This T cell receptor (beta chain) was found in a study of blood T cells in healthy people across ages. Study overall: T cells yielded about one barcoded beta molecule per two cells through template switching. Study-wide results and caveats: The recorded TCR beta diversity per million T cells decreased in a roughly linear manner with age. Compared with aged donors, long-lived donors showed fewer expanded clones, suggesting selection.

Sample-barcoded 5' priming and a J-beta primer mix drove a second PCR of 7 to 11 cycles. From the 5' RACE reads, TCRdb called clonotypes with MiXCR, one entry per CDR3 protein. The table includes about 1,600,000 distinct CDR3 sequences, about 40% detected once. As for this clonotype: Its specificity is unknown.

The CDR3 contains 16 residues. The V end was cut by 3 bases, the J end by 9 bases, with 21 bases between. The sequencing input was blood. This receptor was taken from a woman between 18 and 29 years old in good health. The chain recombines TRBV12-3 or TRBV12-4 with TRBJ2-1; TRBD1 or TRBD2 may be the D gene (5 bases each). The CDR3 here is CASSFRDRLGASEQFF. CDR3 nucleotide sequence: TGTGCCAGCAGTTTCCGCGACAGATTGGGAGCGAGTGAGCAGTTCTTC.